One and the same sample provided the 10 T cell receptor beta chains below, sequenced in a study of identical twins. TCRdb fed the 5' RACE reads into MiXCR, producing one record per CDR3 protein. The sample has approximately 300,000 distinct CDR3 sequences, around 9.7% seen once; the top ten hold about 7.1%. This sample was also put to use in a study of yellow fever vaccine responses in identical twins.

The sequencing sample was made of CD8+ T cells sorted from blood. These receptor sequences come from a woman under 30 in good health.

A few counts support this clonotype. This chain uses TRBV7-9 with TRBJ1-5, with D possibly matching TRBD1 (5 bases). This CDR3 has 13 amino acids. Germline V gene data show CDR1 as SEHNR and CDR2 as FQNEAQ (reference sequence). The ends were cut back, 6 bases at V and 4 bases at J, with 10 bases in the middle. The CDR3 sequence is CASRGGGNQPQHF. CDR3 in DNA: TGTGCCAGCAGGGGGGGAGGGAATCAGCCCCAGCATTTT.

The table lists this clonotype with a few counts. The chain uses TRBV2 and TRBJ2-2, with D perhaps matching TRBD2 (6 bases). CDR3 length: 14 residues. In germline, CDR1 is SNHLY, CDR2 FYNNEI. Trimming took 3 bases from V and 3 from J, leaving 8 bases between them. The CDR3 region is CASSDSGYTGELFF. CDR3 DNA sequence: TGTGCCAGCAGTGATAGCGGTTACACCGGGGAGCTGTTTTTT.

This clonotype was detected only a few times. This CDR3 reads CASNTGGNEQFF. Here the CDR3 DNA reads TGTGCCAGCAATACAGGGGGGAATGAGCAGTTCTTC. V usage is TRBV12-3 or TRBV12-4 and J usage is TRBJ2-1; 8 nucleotides line up with TRBD1. The V gene end was trimmed by 7 bases and the J gene end by 7 bases; junction bases not matched to a gene: 3. CDR3 length equals 12 residues.

The V and J genes are TRBV27 and TRBJ2-1, with 11 bases identical to TRBD2. Germline CDR1 reads MNHEY; CDR2 reads SMNVEV (reference sequence). The CDR3 totals 16 residues. After removal of 4 bases from V and 3 bases from J, the junction contained 5 bases not matched to a gene. Here the CDR3 DNA reads TGTGCCAGCAGTTCCAGTCTAGCGGGAGGCTACAATGAGCAGTTCTTC. This encodes CASSSSLAGGYNEQFF.

The CDR3 sequence: CASSPRGNYNEQFF. In DNA form, the CDR3 reads TGTGCCAGCAGTCCACGGGGGAACTACAATGAGCAGTTCTTC. The J gene is TRBJ2-1, the V gene TRBV28; maybe TRBD2 (6 bases). V was clipped by 5 bases and J by 3 bases, with 11 bases between them. CDR1 is MDHEN, CDR2 SYDVKM, per germline. The CDR3 has 14 residues.

The table lists this clonotype with a few counts. The gene calls are TRBV19 and TRBJ2-1; no clear D. The germline V gene has CDR1 LNHDA and CDR2 SQIVND (reference sequence). Trimming removed 3 bases from V and 3 bases from J, with 9 bases in between. There are 14 residues in the CDR3. The CDR3 loop reads CASSIWAGYNEQFF. In DNA, the CDR3 is TGTGCCAGTAGTATTTGGGCAGGCTACAATGAGCAGTTCTTC.

Ten or more counts support this clonotype. The chain employs TRBV9 and TRBJ2-1; tentative D call: TRBD2 (6 bases). Trimming took off 4 bases at V and 4 bases at J, with 15 bases between the two ends. Germline V CDR1 and CDR2: SGDLS, YYNGEE. This CDR3 has 15 residues. CDR3 protein: CASSNQRAGYNEQFF. For the CDR3, the DNA is TGTGCCAGCAGCAACCAGCGGGCGGGATACAATGAGCAGTTCTTC.

In this sample, this clonotype turned up a few times. The J gene is TRBJ1-3, the V gene TRBV12-3 or TRBV12-4; possibly TRBD1 for D (6 bases). The CDR3 runs 16 residues. V dropped 6 bases and J dropped 0 bases, with 15 bases sitting between them. The CDR3 DNA sequence: TGTGCCAGCAGCCGAACTACAGGGAGCTCTGGAAACACCATATATTTT. Amino acid sequence: CASSRTTGSSGNTIYF.

V and J are TRBV7-8 and TRBJ1-3; a possible D gene is TRBD1 (5 bases). With 2 bases removed from V and 1 base from J, the gap between germline ends came to 12 bases. In germline, CDR1 is SGHVS, CDR2 FQNEAQ. The CDR3 is 16 residues long. The CDR3 bases are TGTGCCAGCAGCTTAAACCTAGGGGAATCTGGAAACACCATATATTTT. This translates into CASSLNLGESGNTIYF.

This clonotype has a handful of counts. J is TRBJ2-2 and V is TRBV10-3; D might be TRBD1 or TRBD2, each matching 5 bases. The CDR3 sequence is 13 residues long. Germline V CDR1 and CDR2: ENHRY, SYGVKD. V lost 7 bases and J 6 bases, leaving 12 bases between the germline ends. DNA of the CDR3: TGTGCCATCAAGCCCATGGGGGCCGGGGAGCTGTTTTTT. It is translated as CAIKPMGAGELFF.